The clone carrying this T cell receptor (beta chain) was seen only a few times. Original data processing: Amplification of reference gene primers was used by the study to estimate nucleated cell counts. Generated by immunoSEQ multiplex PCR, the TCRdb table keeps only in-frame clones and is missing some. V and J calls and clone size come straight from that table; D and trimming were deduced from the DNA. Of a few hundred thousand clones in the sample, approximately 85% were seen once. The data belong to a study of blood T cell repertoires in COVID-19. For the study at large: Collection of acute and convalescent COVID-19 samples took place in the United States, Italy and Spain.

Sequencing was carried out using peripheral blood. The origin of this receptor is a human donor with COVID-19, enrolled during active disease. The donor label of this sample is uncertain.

CDR3 sequence: CASSQTGANVLTF. The DNA of the CDR3 is TGTGCCAGCAGTCAAACTGGGGCCAACGTCCTGACTTTC. The chain employs TRBV5-4 and TRBJ2-6; D is unclear. V was shortened by 5 bases and J by 2 bases, with 5 bases between the two germline ends. The CDR3 is 13 amino acids. Germline lookup yields CDR1 SGHNT and CDR2 YYREEE (reference sequence).